This T cell receptor (beta chain) was sequenced during a study of T cells in localized non-small cell lung cancer (dated by TCRdb to the early 2020s). A note on the overall study: The study analyzed T cell repertoires of about 230 early-stage NSCLC patients, comparing tumors and uninvolved tumor-adjacent lungs. The cohort comprised 200 to 300 treatment-naïve NSCLC patients with resected, localized lung tumors. A mean age of approximately 70 years was recorded for the NSCLC patients, of whom around 120 were male and more than 85 were female. Results the study describes overall, beyond this receptor: A median of roughly 60 of the top 100 tumor clones were detected in paired uninvolved adjacent lung, and around 27 of these tumor clones were also found among the top 100 clones of the paired uninvolved adjacent lung. Because multi-region tumor sequencing was not done, intratumor heterogeneity could not be ruled out. Uninvolved tumor-adjacent lung showed the highest T cell clonality, higher than tumor, which suggests more focused antigenic responses in the uninvolved tumor-adjacent lung. Longer overall survival was associated with higher blood T cell density, whereas shorter survival was associated with higher adjacent-lung clonality. Because the study design was exploratory, TCR variables were selected using unadjusted p-values without false-discovery rate correction.

This clone was picked up one time. The antigen this receptor binds is unknown. No much larger clonotype is one base removed from it; base qualities were not supplied. The germline V gene (reference sequence) supplies CDR1 GTSNPN and CDR2 SVGIG. CDR3 length: 13 amino acids, cysteine to phenylalanine. The retained sequence is limited to the CDR3, 39 bases, with the frame set at the first base. V lost 4 bases and J lost 3 bases; the stretch between them is 12 bases long. TCR beta CDR3 regions were sequenced from DNA using the immunoSEQ Assay. On the authors' methods: To compute T cell density, TCR beta template counts were normalized to usable DNA, which was estimated by amplifying housekeeping genes. Richness was estimated using the preseqR package, with extrapolation to 400,000 templates for PBMC samples and to 120,000 templates for tissue samples. Clonality was defined by subtracting Pielou's evenness from one. Tissue-enriched TCRs were identified by differential abundance testing using productive amino-acid clonotypes, minimum total count 5 and alpha 0.1. The Jaccard Index and the Morisita Overlap Index were used to measure how much the repertoires overlapped between compartments. GLIPH clustered TCR beta CDR3s with public tetramer-defined viral CDR3s; viral motifs required at least three viral sequences plus V-gene enrichment. TCRdb holds this immuneACCESS table with in-frame rearrangements only. Some clones are missing; in checked studies, unresolved V genes explain under half, and the rest has no known cause. The V and J calls and clone size were taken over from that table, and D and trimming were inferred from the DNA. The sample records around 2,700 clones, under 30% of which are singletons. The ten largest clonotypes hold around 14% of the sample.

At diagnosis, tumor, uninvolved tumor-adjacent lung and peripheral blood were collected and then preserved as a mix of FFPE and fresh-frozen material. The chain was built from TRBV30 and TRBJ1-1, with a weak D call of TRBD1 (5 bases match). The source was lung tumor tissue, collected before any cancer treatment. The receptor comes from a woman between 35 and 70 years old with stage III lung adenocarcinoma. The CDR3 protein sequence reads: CAWKGPLDTEAFF. The nucleotide sequence reads TGTGCCTGGAAGGGGCCACTGGACACTGAAGCTTTCTTT.